This T cell receptor (beta chain) was profiled in a study of blood T cells in healthy people across ages. General study findings and limits: Relative to aged donors, long-lived donors carried more naive CD4+ cells and displayed higher diversity.

V was shortened by 6 bases and J by 2 bases, with 14 bases between the two germline ends. CDR3 size: 16 residues. With a J-beta primer mix and a sample-barcoded 5' primer, a second PCR ran 7 to 11 cycles. One entry per CDR3 protein results from TCRdb running MiXCR on the 5' RACE reads. Of about 1.4 million distinct CDR3 sequences in the sample, roughly 59% were seen once. Of note for this clonotype: The antigen remains unidentified.

This receptor was taken from a man between 18 and 29 years old in good health. The material sequenced was blood. The chain has TRBV12-3 or TRBV12-4 and TRBJ2-6, with a weak D call TRBD2 (6 bases). The CDR3 region is CASRPLGGTGANVLTF. CDR3 sequence (DNA): TGTGCCAGCAGACCCCTCGGAGGGACTGGGGCCAACGTCCTGACTTTC.